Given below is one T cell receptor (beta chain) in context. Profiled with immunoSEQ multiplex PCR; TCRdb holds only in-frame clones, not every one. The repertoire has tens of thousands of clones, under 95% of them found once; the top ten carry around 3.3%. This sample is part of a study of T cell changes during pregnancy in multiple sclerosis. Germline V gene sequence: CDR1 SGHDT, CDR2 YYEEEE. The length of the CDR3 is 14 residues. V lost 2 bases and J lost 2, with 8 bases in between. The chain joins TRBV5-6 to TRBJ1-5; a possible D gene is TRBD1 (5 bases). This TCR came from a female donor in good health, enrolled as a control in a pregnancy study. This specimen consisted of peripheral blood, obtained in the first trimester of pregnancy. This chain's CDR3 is CASSLGVGNQPQHF. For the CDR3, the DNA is TGTGCCAGCAGCTTAGGGGTCGGCAATCAGCCCCAGCATTTT.